This note documents a single TCR beta chain sequence. The specificity of this receptor is unknown. Sequence at one end of the junction differs from germline and may be a read error. Receptors were amplified or captured by the immunoSEQ multiplex PCR assay. For the multiplex PCR, a mixture combining 60 forward primers for TCR Vbeta segments and 13 reverse primers for TCR Jbeta segments was used. Amplification of the CDR3 region of rearranged TCR beta genes was performed with a multiplex PCR assay on genomic DNA. Amplified TCR beta libraries were sequenced as 87-base-pair reads on the Illumina HiSeq System. Per the original workflow: A later analysis counted 75 million to 100 million unique TCR beta chains across the 666 repertoires, and roughly 11 million of these chains were shared by at least two donors. A nearest-neighbor algorithm error-corrected the raw reads and collapsed the reads into unique sequences, merging closely related sequences to remove PCR and sequencing errors. Alignment of CDR3 sequences to IMGT reference sequences was used to assign V, D and J gene segments. Each retained sequence needed at least a six-nucleotide match to both a V gene segment and a J gene segment. A rearrangement counted as productive if the CDR3 had no stop codons and remained in frame with V and J, and every other rearrangement counted as non-productive. Following IMGT convention, CDR3 was defined as the stretch from the second conserved V-encoded cysteine to the conserved J-encoded phenylalanine. In an earlier analysis of around 640 of the donors, sequences lacking an unambiguous match to a single V gene segment were excluded. In an earlier analysis of almost 600 of the donors, a V segment was called functional when productive rearrangements were above 56.7%, and segregating when the standard deviation between donors exceeded 5%. A statistical classification framework was built for diagnosing cytomegalovirus status from the catalog of TCR beta chain sequences. A later analysis assigned V and J genes by comparing TCR nucleotide sequences with IMGT/GENE-DB human TR gene sequences. A later analysis assigned CDR3 sequences and most-parsimonious VDJ recombination scenarios with the TCRdist pipeline. In a later analysis, each TCR beta chain was defined by its CDR3 amino acid sequence together with its V-gene family, and reads without a unique V-gene family were excluded. As a way to deal with suspected cross-contamination and a sequencing artifact, a later analysis dropped nearly 600 nucleotide sequences that were highly shared and had low generation probability. For each public chain, a later analysis derived a clonal expansion index from normalized ranks of inferred template counts within each repertoire. In a later analysis, generation probabilities were computed with a VDJ recombination model fitted to out-of-frame rearrangements, and the resulting probabilities were checked against IGoR. In a later analysis, hypergeometric tests were used to score TCR-TCR, TCR-HLA and TCR-CMV co-occurrence, with a repertoire-size bias correction applied to TCR pairs. To estimate false discovery rates, a later analysis permuted the HLA or CMV assignments 20 times. In a later analysis, co-occurring TCRs were grouped with DBSCAN, and TCRdist sequence similarity was added when clustering was performed within HLA-allele-positive subsets. For co-occurrence clustering, repertoires with fewer than 30,000 or more than 120,000 public chains were excluded, along with five repertoires with anomalous nucleotide sharing. The immuneACCESS repertoire file appears here via TCRdb, limited to in-frame rearrangements. These files lack a portion of the clones; in checked studies, under half of the deficit traces to unresolved V genes, and the cause of the others is not known. The DNA gave D and trimming, while V, J and clone size come from that table. The sample yields 60,000 to 85,000 clones; 75% to 85% were counted once. The top ten clones comprise 3% to 3.5% of the sample.

This entry is derived from a study of cytomegalovirus exposure and HLA in healthy donors (dated by TCRdb to 2015 to 2018). Broadly, across the study: In an earlier analysis of 587 of the donors, less than 350 Gb of sequence data and roughly 100 million unique TCR beta sequences from 150 million to 200 million T cells were reported. An early release that covered approximately 600 HLA-typed donors contained about 300 gigabases of sequencing data and tens of millions of unique TCR sequences. Typing coverage varied by locus: roughly 629-630 donors for A, B, C, DRB1 and DQB1; roughly 520 for DQA1; approximately 570 for DPA1; 450 to 480 for DPB1. The later analysis used no new phenotypic data to find candidate immune exposures, relying instead on TCR beta sequences and their occurrence across donors. Besides the first cohort of about 730 subjects, a separate validation cohort made up of roughly 120 different subjects was used. The study was designed to test whether signatures of past pathogen exposure could be identified by cataloging public T cell receptors. To study patterns of TCR occurrence, a later analysis re-analyzed previously published TCR beta repertoires from 700 or so donors and added high-resolution HLA genotyping. All discovery cohort repertoires had been generated on a single sequencing platform. An earlier analysis of nearly 600 of the donors applied high-throughput TCR beta sequencing to assess whether each TCR beta V gene segment acted as functional or pseudogenic. Genome-wide SNP genotypes for about three fifths of the 666 donors were used in a later genetic analysis, which treated that subset as a discovery cohort. Donor age, sex, ethnicity and CMV serostatus were compiled alongside the repertoire data. Because of strong linkage in the cohort, four or five DR-DQ haplotypes were treated as single units for association and clustering. Class I and class II HLA loci were covered by the typing at four-digit resolution. The genetic ancestry cluster associated with self-reported Caucasian donors included 81% of the approximately 430 genotyped donors. Among 300 to 500 genotyped donors of the cohort, an average of around 250,000 unique TCR beta nucleotide sequences was sequenced per donor, of which roughly 17% were non-productive. The study combined high-throughput TCR immunosequencing, statistical association of individual TCRs with disease status, and machine learning to predict cytomegalovirus infection status. The study used immunosequencing to profile the T cell repertoires of under 700 subjects and linked those repertoires to cytomegalovirus serostatus.

The cohort comprised fewer than 700 healthy bone marrow donors. All cohort members were sampled while nominally healthy, although unrecorded immune exposures were likely present. The donor tested CMV seronegative and was one of the 352 seronegative cohort members. A peripheral blood sample was collected from each donor, and TCR beta sequencing was performed on peripheral blood mononuclear cells. Genomic DNA was extracted from the blood cell samples with the Qiagen DNeasy Blood Extraction Kit. Including the terminal cysteine and phenylalanine, the CDR3 comprises 14 residues. Here the CDR3 DNA is all that survives: 42 bases in frame from base 1. Based on the germline V gene, the CDR1 and CDR2 sequences are SGHDN and FVKESK. Study-wide findings and limitations: Across donors, most TCR sequences were observed very rarely, whereas some public TCRs were present in many individuals. In both the original and validation cohorts, the classifier was reported to diagnose cytomegalovirus status with high specificity and sensitivity. Correlated functional status among segregating V segments might be attributable to linkage disequilibrium, but an unknown experimental factor could not be ruled out. A later analysis found that HLA-associated TCR beta chains were more clonally expanded and had lower generation probabilities than equally common non-associated chains. V-gene and J-gene trimming of TCR beta chains was associated with a missense DCLRE1C variant in a later genetic analysis, and the association was replicated in an independent cohort. The presence/absence analyses assumed that sequencing depth was roughly uniform across donors, and that assumption may not be true. In this cohort, only TCR beta chains were sequenced, and detectable features were limited by the absence of alpha or paired-chain data. In an earlier analysis of some 640 of the donors, most TCR beta V segments were observed in productive rearrangements about 87% or about 30% of the time, broadly matching IMGT annotations. The only immune exposure information available for the cohort was CMV serostatus. Assigning TCR associations to individual alleles was difficult when HLA alleles, especially DR and DQ, strongly co-occurred. A few of the identified cytomegalovirus-associated TCR beta chains were confirmed in vitro to be specific for cytomegalovirus antigens. A later analysis found that TCR association rates varied across HLA loci, with DRB1 alleles showing the most associated TCRs and HLA-C alleles the fewest. According to a later analysis, parvovirus B19, influenza, CMV and Epstein-Barr virus appeared linked to several top co-occurrence clusters. According to a later genetic analysis, donors in an Asian-associated ancestry cluster had fewer N-insertions in productive TCRs than the approximately 700-donor mean. A further reported finding was that TCR beta sequences accurately predicted the HLA-A and HLA-B alleles for most subjects in the first cohort. Some IMGT-functional V segments, including TRBV6-2 and TRBV6-3, could not be distinguished by the 87-base-pair reads and were therefore excluded. The sequencing pipeline was judged likely to have produced a cluster of highly shared sequence variants as a technical artifact. HLA typing was unavailable for some donors at each locus, so association tests used only the typed subset. A total of 150 or so TCR beta chains were listed by the study as associated with cytomegalovirus. The authors suggested that the approach could potentially be generalized to other disease states and immunological phenotypes. The earlier analysis of a few hundred of the donors excluded 15 to 20 rarely observed V segments, including chromosome 9 orphons, because counts were too low. A later analysis associated roughly 17,000 TCR beta sequences with specific HLA alleles at a false discovery rate of 0.05. In a later analysis, most CMV-associated TCR beta chains were found to appear HLA-restricted, with HLA associations seemingly driven largely by CMV exposure.

This clonotype was sampled from a man in his forties in good health and CMV-seronegative. The specimen sequenced was PBMCs. The chain is made from TRBV14 and TRBJ1-1, and TRBD1 may be the D gene, going by 6 matching bases. The DNA is as follows: TGTGCCAGCAGCCAAGATCCACAGGGTGAGGCTCTCCGGTTT. It translates as CASSQDPQGEALRF.